One and the same sample provided the 10 T cell receptor beta chains below, sequenced in a study of T cell responses to AZD1222 COVID-19 vaccine. The data were produced by immunoSEQ multiplex PCR, yet TCRdb's version contains in-frame clones alone and is incomplete. The sample lists tens of thousands of clones; around 83% were seen once. This specimen was peripheral blood, taken on day 0 of AZD1222 vaccination. These receptors originate from an adult in good health.

The CDR3 here is CASTQDRGTQYF. The DNA for the CDR3 is TGTGCCAGTACCCAGGACAGGGGTACGCAGTATTTT. The chain joins TRBV19 to TRBJ2-3; 9 nucleotides line up with TRBD1. Germline trimming cut 7 bases from V and 8 bases from J; bases unmatched to any gene: 4. The CDR3 contains 12 residues. Germline V CDR1 and CDR2: LNHDA, SQIVND (reference sequence).

The chain links TRBV9 to TRBJ1-3; D gene ambiguous. The CDR3 is 13 amino acids. Germline CDR1 SGDLS, CDR2 YYNGEE. V was cut by 4 bases and J by 8 bases, with 13 bases left in between. CDR3 region: CASSLGLEDTIYF. CDR3 nucleotides: TGTGCCAGCAGCTTAGGTCTAGAGGACACCATATATTTT.

V gene TRBV18 combines with J gene TRBJ1-5; TRBD1 aligns across 7 bases. Germline V gives CDR1 KGHSH, CDR2 LQKENI. The CDR3 contains 16 residues. J gave up 1 base and V 4 bases, and 7 bases lay outside the gene matches. CDR3 amino acids: CASSLSRGISNQPQHF. In DNA, the CDR3 is TGTGCCAGCTCACTATCCAGGGGGATCAGCAATCAGCCCCAGCATTTT.

The chain recombines TRBV30 with TRBJ2-2; 11 bases line up with TRBD2. This CDR3 region has 15 residues. V lost 1 base to trimming and J lost 4 bases; unmatched junction nucleotides: 2. CDR1 is GTSNPN, CDR2 SVGIG, per germline (reference sequence). Here the CDR3 reads CAWSGGTSGTGELFF. The CDR3 DNA reads as TGTGCCTGGAGTGGGGGGACTAGCGGCACCGGGGAGCTGTTTTTT.

The chain recombines TRBV29-1 with TRBJ2-1; 7 bases match TRBD1. From germline, CDR1 is SQVTM and CDR2 ANQGSEA. V was pared by 7 bases and J by 4 bases, with 4 bases of the junction left unmatched. The CDR3 loop spans 12 amino acids. CDR3 sequence: CSGGTEYNEQFF. CDR3 in DNA: TGCAGCGGGGGGACAGAATACAATGAGCAGTTCTTC.

The chain carries TRBV7-9 and TRBJ1-1; D not resolved. Per the germline V gene, CDR1 is SEHNR and CDR2 is FQNEAQ (reference sequence). Deletions cut 3 bases from V and 4 bases from J, with 0 bases between. The CDR3 covers 10 residues. CDR3 bases: TGTGCCAGCAGCTTCACTGAAGCTTTCTTT. This encodes CASSFTEAFF.

This clone was seen a few times. The rearrangement links TRBV6-6 to TRBJ2-7, with 7 bases that match TRBD1. This CDR3 has 17 residues. Germline assignment: CDR1 MNHNY and CDR2 SVGAGI (reference sequence). After removal of 5 bases from V and 3 bases from J, the junction contained 16 bases not matched to a gene. The CDR3 loop reads CASSPPPTGLIIYEQYV. CDR3 DNA: TGTGCCAGCAGTCCTCCGCCGACAGGGCTTATCATCTACGAGCAGTACGTC.

Written as DNA, the CDR3 is TGTGCCAGCACGGCCGGCCCAGATACGCAGTATTTT. Protein: CASTAGPDTQYF. This chain joins TRBV2 and TRBJ2-3; D not resolved. The germline gives CDR1 SNHLY, CDR2 FYNNEI. The CDR3 consists of 12 residues. V lost 7 bases to trimming and J lost 4 bases, with 9 bases between them.

The chain is built from TRBV30 and TRBJ2-2, with D perhaps matching TRBD2 (6 bases). The CDR3 has 15 amino acids. The ends were cut back, 2 bases at V and 0 bases at J, with 10 bases in the middle. CDR1 and CDR2 from the germline V gene are GTSNPN and SVGIG (reference sequence). CDR3: CAWSRGGANTGELFF. Here the CDR3 DNA reads TGTGCCTGGAGTCGAGGCGGGGCGAACACCGGGGAGCTGTTTTTT.

The chain employs TRBV3-1 (or the pseudogene TRBV3-2) and TRBJ1-1; a weak D match, TRBD1 (5 bases). V was clipped by 1 base and J by 3 bases, with 12 bases between them. Germline CDR1 is LGHDT and CDR2 is YNNKEL (reference sequence). This CDR3 is built from 15 residues. CDR3 coding DNA: TGTGCCAGCAGCCAAGGGAGTGGGGCTGACACTGAAGCTTTCTTT. The encoded protein is CASSQGSGADTEAFF.